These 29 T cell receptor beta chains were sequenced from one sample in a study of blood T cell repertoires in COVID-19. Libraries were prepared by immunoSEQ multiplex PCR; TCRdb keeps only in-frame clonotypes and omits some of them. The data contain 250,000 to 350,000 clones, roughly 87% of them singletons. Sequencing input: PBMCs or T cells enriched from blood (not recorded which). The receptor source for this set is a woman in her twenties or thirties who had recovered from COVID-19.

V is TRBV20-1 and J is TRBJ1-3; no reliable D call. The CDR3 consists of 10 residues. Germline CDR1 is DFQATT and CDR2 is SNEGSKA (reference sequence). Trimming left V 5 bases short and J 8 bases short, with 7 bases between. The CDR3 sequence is CSASLDTIYF. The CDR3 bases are TGCAGTGCTTCTTTAGACACCATATATTTT.

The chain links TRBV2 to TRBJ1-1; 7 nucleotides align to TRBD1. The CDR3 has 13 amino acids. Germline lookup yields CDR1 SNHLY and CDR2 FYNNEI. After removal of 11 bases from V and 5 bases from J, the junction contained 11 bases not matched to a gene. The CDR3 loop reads CAGETGRGTEAFF. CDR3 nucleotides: TGTGCCGGGGAGACAGGGCGGGGAACTGAAGCTTTCTTT.

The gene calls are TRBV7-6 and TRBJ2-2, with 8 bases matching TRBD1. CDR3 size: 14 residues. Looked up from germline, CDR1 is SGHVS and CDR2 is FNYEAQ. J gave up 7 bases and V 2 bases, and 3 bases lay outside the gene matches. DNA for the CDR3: TGTGCCAGCAGCTTACGACAGGGGCTCGGGGAGCTGTTTTTT. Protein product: CASSLRQGLGELFF.

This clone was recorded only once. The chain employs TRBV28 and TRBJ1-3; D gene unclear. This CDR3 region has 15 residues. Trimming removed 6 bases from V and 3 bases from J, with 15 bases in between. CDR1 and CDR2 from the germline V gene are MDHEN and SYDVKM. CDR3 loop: CASRSLGGGGNTIYF. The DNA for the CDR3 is TGTGCCAGCAGATCCCTGGGAGGCGGTGGAAACACCATATATTTT.

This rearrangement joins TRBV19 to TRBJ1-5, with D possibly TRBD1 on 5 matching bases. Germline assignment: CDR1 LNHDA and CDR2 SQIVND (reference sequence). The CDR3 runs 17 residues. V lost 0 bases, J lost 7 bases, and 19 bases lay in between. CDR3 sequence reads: CASSIEAGLNLVQPQHF. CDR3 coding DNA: TGTGCCAGTAGTATAGAGGCAGGGCTGAATCTCGTACAGCCCCAGCATTTT.

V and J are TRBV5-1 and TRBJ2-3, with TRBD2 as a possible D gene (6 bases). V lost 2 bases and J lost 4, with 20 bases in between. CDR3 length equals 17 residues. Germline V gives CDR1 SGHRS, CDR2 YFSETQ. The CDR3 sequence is CASSLGTLRRQPDTQYF. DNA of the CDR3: TGCGCCAGCAGCTTAGGGACTTTAAGACGACAGCCAGATACGCAGTATTTT.

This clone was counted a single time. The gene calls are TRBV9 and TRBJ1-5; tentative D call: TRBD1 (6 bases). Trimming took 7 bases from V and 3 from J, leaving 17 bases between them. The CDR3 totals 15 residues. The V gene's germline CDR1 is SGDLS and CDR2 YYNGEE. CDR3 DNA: TGTGCCAGCGGACCTTCAGGGGCGGTCAATCAGCCCCAGCATTTT. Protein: CASGPSGAVNQPQHF.

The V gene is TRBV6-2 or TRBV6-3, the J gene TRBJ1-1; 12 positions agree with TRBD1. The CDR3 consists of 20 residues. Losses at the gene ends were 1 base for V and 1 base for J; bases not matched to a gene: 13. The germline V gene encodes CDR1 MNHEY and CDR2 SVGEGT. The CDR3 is CASSYFVIRDRGRENTEAFF. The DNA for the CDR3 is TGTGCCAGCAGTTACTTCGTAATCCGGGACAGGGGGCGGGAGAACACTGAAGCTTTCTTT.

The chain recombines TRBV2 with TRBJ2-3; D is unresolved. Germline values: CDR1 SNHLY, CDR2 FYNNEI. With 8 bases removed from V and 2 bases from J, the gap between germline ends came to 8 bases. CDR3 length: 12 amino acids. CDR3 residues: CASWAHTDTQYF. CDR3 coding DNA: TGTGCCAGCTGGGCCCACACAGATACGCAGTATTTT.

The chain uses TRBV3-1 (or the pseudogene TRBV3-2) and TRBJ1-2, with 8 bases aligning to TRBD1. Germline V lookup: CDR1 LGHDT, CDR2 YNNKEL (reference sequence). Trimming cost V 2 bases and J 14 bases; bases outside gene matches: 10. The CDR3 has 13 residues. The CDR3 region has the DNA TGTGCCAGCAGCCAATCAAGACAGGGGCGCTTAACCTTC. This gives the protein CASSQSRQGRLTF.

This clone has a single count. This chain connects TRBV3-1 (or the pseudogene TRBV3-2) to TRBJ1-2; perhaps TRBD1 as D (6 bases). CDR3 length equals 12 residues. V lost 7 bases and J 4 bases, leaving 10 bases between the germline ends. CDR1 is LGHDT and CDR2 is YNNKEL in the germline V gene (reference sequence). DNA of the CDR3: TGTGCCAGCACGGGGGGCAGCTATGGCTACACCTTC. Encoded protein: CASTGGSYGYTF.

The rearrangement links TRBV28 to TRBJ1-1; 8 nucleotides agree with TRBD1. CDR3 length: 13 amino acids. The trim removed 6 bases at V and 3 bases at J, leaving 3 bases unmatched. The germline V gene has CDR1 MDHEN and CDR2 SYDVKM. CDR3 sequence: CASRGQVYTEAFF. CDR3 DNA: TGTGCCAGCAGGGGACAGGTATACACTGAAGCTTTCTTT.

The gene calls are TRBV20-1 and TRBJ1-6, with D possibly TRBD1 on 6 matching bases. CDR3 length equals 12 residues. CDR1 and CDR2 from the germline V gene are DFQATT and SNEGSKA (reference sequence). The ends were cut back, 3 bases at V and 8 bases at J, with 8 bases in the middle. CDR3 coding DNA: TGCAGTGCTAGTAGACAGGATTCACCCCTCCACTTT. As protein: CSASRQDSPLHF.

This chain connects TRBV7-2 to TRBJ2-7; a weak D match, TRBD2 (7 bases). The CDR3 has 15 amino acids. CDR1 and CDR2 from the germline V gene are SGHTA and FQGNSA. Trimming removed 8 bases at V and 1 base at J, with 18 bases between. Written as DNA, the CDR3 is TGTGCCAGCGCCCGTAGGGGGGGCAGTTCCTACGAGCAGTACTTC. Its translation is CASARRGGSSYEQYF.

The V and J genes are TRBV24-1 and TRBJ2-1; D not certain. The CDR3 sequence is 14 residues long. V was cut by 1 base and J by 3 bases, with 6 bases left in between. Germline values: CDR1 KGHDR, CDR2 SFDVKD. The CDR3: CATSDLASYNEQFF. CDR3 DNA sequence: TGTGCCACCAGTGATTTAGCTAGCTACAATGAGCAGTTCTTC.

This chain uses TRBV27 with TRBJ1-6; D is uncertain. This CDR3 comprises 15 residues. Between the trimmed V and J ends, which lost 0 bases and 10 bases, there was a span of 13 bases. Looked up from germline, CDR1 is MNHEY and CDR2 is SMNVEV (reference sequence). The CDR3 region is CASSLSWEGYSPLHF. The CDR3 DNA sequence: TGTGCCAGCAGTTTATCGTGGGAGGGTTACTCACCCCTCCACTTT.

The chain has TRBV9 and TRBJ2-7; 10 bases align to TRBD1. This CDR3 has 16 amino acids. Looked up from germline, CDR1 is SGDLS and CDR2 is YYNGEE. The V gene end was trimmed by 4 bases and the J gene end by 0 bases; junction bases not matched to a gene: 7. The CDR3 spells CASSPSRQGASYEQYF. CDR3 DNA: TGTGCCAGCAGCCCTTCTCGACAGGGGGCCTCCTACGAGCAGTACTTC.

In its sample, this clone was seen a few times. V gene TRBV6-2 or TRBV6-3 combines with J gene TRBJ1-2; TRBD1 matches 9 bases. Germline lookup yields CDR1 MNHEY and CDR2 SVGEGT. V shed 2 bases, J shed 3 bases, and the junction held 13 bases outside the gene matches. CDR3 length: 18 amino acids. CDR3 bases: TGTGCCAGCAGTTACGTTATCGGACAGGGGTTTCTCGACTATGGCTACACCTTC. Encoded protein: CASSYVIGQGFLDYGYTF.

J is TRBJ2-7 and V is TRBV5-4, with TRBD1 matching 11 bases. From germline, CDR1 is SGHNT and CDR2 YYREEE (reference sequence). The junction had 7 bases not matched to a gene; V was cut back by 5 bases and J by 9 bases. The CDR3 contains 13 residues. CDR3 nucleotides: TGTGCCAGCAGACCGGACAGGGGGCGAGGGCAGTACTTC. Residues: CASRPDRGRGQYF.

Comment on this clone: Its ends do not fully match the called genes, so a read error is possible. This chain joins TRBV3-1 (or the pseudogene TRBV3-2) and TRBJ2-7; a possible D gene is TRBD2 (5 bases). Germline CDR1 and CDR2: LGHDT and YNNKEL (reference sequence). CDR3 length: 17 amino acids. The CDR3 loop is CASSPPPKDVWRYEQYF. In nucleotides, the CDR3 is TGTGCCAGCAGCCCCCCACCCAAAGACGTGTGGAGGTACGAACAGTACTTC.

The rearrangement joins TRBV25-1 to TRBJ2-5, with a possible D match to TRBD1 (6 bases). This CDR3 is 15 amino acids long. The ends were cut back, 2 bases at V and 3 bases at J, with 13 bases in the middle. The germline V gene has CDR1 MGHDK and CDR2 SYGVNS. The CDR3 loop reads CASSETNRVEETQYF. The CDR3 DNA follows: TGTGCCAGCAGTGAAACGAACAGGGTGGAAGAGACCCAGTACTTC.

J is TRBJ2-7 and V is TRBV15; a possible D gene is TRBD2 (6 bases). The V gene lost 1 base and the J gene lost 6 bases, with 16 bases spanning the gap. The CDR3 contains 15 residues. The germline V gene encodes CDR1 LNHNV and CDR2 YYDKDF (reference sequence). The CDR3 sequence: CATSRVGGVRSEQYF. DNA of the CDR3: TGTGCCACCAGCAGAGTTGGAGGGGTAAGGAGCGAGCAGTACTTC. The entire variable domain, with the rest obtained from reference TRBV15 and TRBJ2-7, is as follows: DAMVIQNPRYQVTQFGKPVTLSCSQTLNHNVMYWYQQKSSQAPKLLFHYYDKDFNNEADTPDNFQSRRPNTSFCFLDIRSPGLGDTAMYLCATSRVGGVRSEQYFGPGTRLTVT.

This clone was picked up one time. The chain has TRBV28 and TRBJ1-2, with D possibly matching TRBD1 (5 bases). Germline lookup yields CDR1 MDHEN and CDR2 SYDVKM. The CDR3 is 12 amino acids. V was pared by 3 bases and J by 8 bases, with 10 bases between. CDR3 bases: TGTGCCAGCAGTTTTGGGGGGAAAGGCTACACCTTC. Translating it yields CASSFGGKGYTF.

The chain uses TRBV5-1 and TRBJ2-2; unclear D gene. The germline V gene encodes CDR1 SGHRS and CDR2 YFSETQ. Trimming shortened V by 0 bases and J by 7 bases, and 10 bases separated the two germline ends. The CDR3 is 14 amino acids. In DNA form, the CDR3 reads TGCGCCAGCAGCTTGGGGAGCCCGGGCGGGGAGCTGTTTTTT. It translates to CASSLGSPGGELFF.

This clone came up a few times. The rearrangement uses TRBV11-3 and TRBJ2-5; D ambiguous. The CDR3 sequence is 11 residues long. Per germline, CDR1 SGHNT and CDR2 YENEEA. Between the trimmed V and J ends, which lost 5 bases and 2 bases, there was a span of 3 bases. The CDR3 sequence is CASSRQETQYF. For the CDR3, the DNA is TGTGCCAGCAGCCGTCAAGAGACCCAGTACTTC.

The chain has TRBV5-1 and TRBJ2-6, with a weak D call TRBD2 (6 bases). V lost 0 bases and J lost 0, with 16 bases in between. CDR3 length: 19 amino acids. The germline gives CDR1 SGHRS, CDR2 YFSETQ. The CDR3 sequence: CASSLGIRGVSSGANVLTF. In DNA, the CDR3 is TGCGCCAGCAGCTTGGGTATTCGCGGGGTCAGCTCTGGGGCCAACGTCCTGACTTTC.

CDR3 sequence (DNA): TGCGCCAGCAGCCCAGCCGGCCAGCAGGGTCTGGGGGCCAACGTCCTGACTTTC. It is translated as CASSPAGQQGLGANVLTF. The J gene is TRBJ2-6, the V gene TRBV5-1, with TRBD1 as a possible D gene (5 bases). The V gene lost 4 bases and the J gene lost 4 bases, with 21 bases spanning the gap. The CDR3 runs 18 residues. The germline CDR1 and CDR2 sequences are SGHRS and YFSETQ.

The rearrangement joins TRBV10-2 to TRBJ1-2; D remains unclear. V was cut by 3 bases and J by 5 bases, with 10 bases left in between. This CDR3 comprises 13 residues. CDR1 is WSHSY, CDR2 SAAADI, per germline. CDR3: CASSDAAAYGYTF. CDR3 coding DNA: TGCGCCAGCAGTGATGCGGCAGCTTATGGCTACACCTTC.

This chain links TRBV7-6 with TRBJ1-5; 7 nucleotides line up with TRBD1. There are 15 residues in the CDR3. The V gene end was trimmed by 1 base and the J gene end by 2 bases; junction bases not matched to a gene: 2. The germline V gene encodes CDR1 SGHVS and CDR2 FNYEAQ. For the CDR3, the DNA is TGTGCCAGCAGCTTAGAGGGGGCTGGCAATCAGCCCCAGCATTTT. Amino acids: CASSLEGAGNQPQHF.